Listed below are T cell receptor beta chains from one sample, sequenced in a study of T cell responses to AZD1222 COVID-19 vaccine. Data came from immunoSEQ multiplex PCR; TCRdb stores just in-frame clones and leaves some out. The sample carries approximately 100,000 clones, less than 90% recorded once. Sequenced here: peripheral blood, sampled 28 days after the second AZD1222 dose. The receptors here all came from an adult who received the AZD1222 COVID-19 vaccine. Both conserved end residues are part of each CDR3. The D gene is left open where the match is weak. Clone size is stated in some rows and not others, as once, few, many or a class when expanded.

clone_size: once; v_call: TRBV6-5; d_call: TRBD1; j_call: TRBJ1-5; cdr3_aa: CASKGQQTNQPQHF; cdr3_nt: TGTGCCAGCAAGGGACAGCAGACAAATCAGCCCCAGCATTTT
clone_size: .; v_call: TRBV29-1; d_call: .; j_call: TRBJ2-7; cdr3_aa: CSVEISYEQYF; cdr3_nt: TGCAGCGTTGAAATTTCCTACGAGCAGTACTTC
clone_size: .; v_call: TRBV6-6; d_call: .; j_call: TRBJ1-1; cdr3_aa: CASSPGEGVAEAFF; cdr3_nt: TGTGCCAGCAGTCCTGGAGAGGGAGTTGCTGAAGCTTTCTTT
clone_size: .; v_call: TRBV19; d_call: TRBD1; j_call: TRBJ2-5; cdr3_aa: CASSTGTVQETQYF; cdr3_nt: TGTGCCAGTAGTACCGGGACAGTCCAAGAGACCCAGTACTTC
clone_size: .; v_call: TRBV9; d_call: TRBD1; j_call: TRBJ1-1; cdr3_aa: CASRGQEGTEAFF; cdr3_nt: TGTGCCAGCAGGGGACAGGAAGGCACTGAAGCTTTCTTT
clone_size: once; v_call: TRBV4-1; d_call: .; j_call: TRBJ2-7; cdr3_aa: CASSPAQGQSYEQYF; cdr3_nt: TGCGCCAGCAGCCCCGCCCAGGGGCAGTCTTACGAGCAGTACTTC
clone_size: .; v_call: TRBV29-1; d_call: .; j_call: TRBJ1-1; cdr3_aa: CSVDGVLTPVGTEAFF; cdr3_nt: TGCAGCGTTGATGGTGTGCTTACCCCGGTGGGCACTGAAGCTTTCTTT
clone_size: .; v_call: TRBV7-9; d_call: .; j_call: TRBJ1-2; cdr3_aa: CASSSIDRWGYTF; cdr3_nt: TGTGCCAGCAGCTCCATCGACAGATGGGGCTACACCTTC
clone_size: .; v_call: TRBV30; d_call: .; j_call: TRBJ1-3; cdr3_aa: CAWSATRSGNTIYF; cdr3_nt: TGTGCCTGGAGTGCGACCCGCTCTGGAAACACCATATATTTT
clone_size: .; v_call: TRBV11-2; d_call: .; j_call: TRBJ2-6; cdr3_aa: CASLGVGANVLTF; cdr3_nt: TGTGCTTCTCTCGGGGTTGGGGCCAACGTCCTGACTTTC
clone_size: .; v_call: TRBV30; d_call: TRBD1; j_call: TRBJ2-7; cdr3_aa: CAGGQGYEQYF; cdr3_nt: TGTGCGGGGGGACAGGGCTACGAGCAGTACTTC
clone_size: .; v_call: TRBV10-2; d_call: TRBD2; j_call: TRBJ2-3; cdr3_aa: CASKKAGALTDTQYF; cdr3_nt: TGCGCCAGCAAGAAAGCGGGGGCCCTCACAGATACGCAGTATTTT
clone_size: .; v_call: TRBV27; d_call: .; j_call: TRBJ1-5; cdr3_aa: CASSLNSDQPQHF; cdr3_nt: TGTGCCAGCAGTTTAAACAGCGATCAGCCCCAGCATTTT
clone_size: .; v_call: TRBV7-2; d_call: .; j_call: TRBJ1-2; cdr3_aa: CASSFQGYGGYTF; cdr3_nt: TGTGCCAGCAGCTTTCAAGGTTACGGCGGCTACACCTTC
clone_size: .; v_call: TRBV5-1; d_call: TRBD1; j_call: TRBJ2-3; cdr3_aa: CASSLEGARGDTQYF; cdr3_nt: TGCGCCAGCAGCTTGGAGGGGGCGAGGGGAGATACGCAGTATTTT
clone_size: .; v_call: TRBV11-2; d_call: TRBD2; j_call: TRBJ2-7; cdr3_aa: CASSLDAGGGSEQYF; cdr3_nt: TGTGCCAGCAGCTTAGACGCGGGGGGAGGCTCCGAGCAGTACTTC
clone_size: .; v_call: TRBV6-5; d_call: .; j_call: TRBJ1-2; cdr3_aa: CASSYSSQGGYGYTF; cdr3_nt: TGTGCCAGCAGTTACTCGTCCCAGGGTGGTTATGGCTACACCTTC
clone_size: .; v_call: TRBV3-1/TRBV3-2; d_call: .; j_call: TRBJ1-2; cdr3_aa: CASSPRGSQHGYTF; cdr3_nt: TGTGCCAGCAGCCCTCGTGGCAGTCAGCATGGCTACACCTTC
clone_size: .; v_call: TRBV15; d_call: TRBD1; j_call: TRBJ1-2; cdr3_aa: CATSTRGLGYGYTF; cdr3_nt: TGTGCCACCAGCACCAGGGGGCTAGGCTATGGCTACACCTTC
clone_size: .; v_call: TRBV4-1; d_call: TRBD1; j_call: TRBJ1-5; cdr3_aa: CASRRTGEGPQHF; cdr3_nt: TGCGCCAGCAGACGGACAGGGGAAGGGCCCCAGCATTTT
clone_size: .; v_call: TRBV7-9; d_call: TRBD1; j_call: TRBJ1-4; cdr3_aa: CASTGQAREKLFF; cdr3_nt: TGTGCCAGCACCGGACAGGCGCGAGAAAAACTGTTTTTT
clone_size: .; v_call: TRBV30; d_call: .; j_call: TRBJ2-1; cdr3_aa: CAWSSADEQFF; cdr3_nt: TGTGCCTGGAGTTCGGCGGATGAGCAGTTCTTC
clone_size: .; v_call: TRBV2; d_call: .; j_call: TRBJ1-4; cdr3_aa: CASSAASSNEKLFF; cdr3_nt: TGTGCCAGCAGTGCCGCCAGTTCTAATGAAAAACTGTTTTTT
clone_size: .; v_call: TRBV19; d_call: TRBD2; j_call: TRBJ2-1; cdr3_aa: CASSKAGTSGGVGQFF; cdr3_nt: TGTGCCAGTAGTAAAGCCGGGACTAGCGGGGGGGTAGGGCAGTTCTTC
clone_size: .; v_call: TRBV7-2; d_call: TRBD2; j_call: TRBJ2-7; cdr3_aa: CASIDLAGPSYEQYF; cdr3_nt: TGTGCCAGCATCGATCTAGCGGGGCCTTCCTACGAGCAGTACTTC
clone_size: .; v_call: TRBV6-5; d_call: .; j_call: TRBJ2-1; cdr3_aa: CASSPEGAQFF; cdr3_nt: TGTGCCAGCAGTCCCGAAGGTGCGCAGTTCTTC
clone_size: .; v_call: TRBV3-1/TRBV3-2; d_call: TRBD1; j_call: TRBJ1-6; cdr3_aa: CASSSRGTGVVSPLHF; cdr3_nt: TGTGCCAGCAGCTCCAGAGGGACAGGGGTTGTTTCACCCCTCCACTTT
clone_size: .; v_call: TRBV2; d_call: .; j_call: TRBJ1-2; cdr3_aa: CASSENSYGYGYTF; cdr3_nt: TGTGCCAGCAGTGAAAACAGCTACGGCTATGGCTACACCTTC
clone_size: .; v_call: TRBV15; d_call: .; j_call: TRBJ2-7; cdr3_aa: CATSRDQETYEQYF; cdr3_nt: TGTGCCACCAGCAGAGATCAGGAAACCTACGAGCAGTACTTC
clone_size: .; v_call: TRBV18; d_call: .; j_call: TRBJ1-5; cdr3_aa: CASSPTGDLGQPQHF; cdr3_nt: TGTGCCAGCTCACCAACCGGGGATCTCGGCCAGCCCCAGCATTTT
clone_size: .; v_call: TRBV4-1; d_call: .; j_call: TRBJ2-7; cdr3_aa: CASSHGGRVEQYF; cdr3_nt: TGCGCCAGCAGCCATGGGGGGAGAGTTGAGCAGTACTTC
clone_size: .; v_call: TRBV5-1; d_call: .; j_call: TRBJ1-2; cdr3_aa: CASSSQGNYGYTF; cdr3_nt: TGCGCCAGCAGTTCACAGGGAAACTATGGCTACACCTTC
clone_size: .; v_call: TRBV2; d_call: .; j_call: TRBJ1-3; cdr3_aa: CASSVEGTGNTIYF; cdr3_nt: TGTGCCAGCAGTGTGGAGGGTACGGGAAACACCATATATTTT
clone_size: .; v_call: TRBV11-2; d_call: TRBD1; j_call: TRBJ1-4; cdr3_aa: CASSVQGNGEKLFF; cdr3_nt: TGTGCCAGCAGCGTACAGGGGAATGGTGAAAAACTGTTTTTT
clone_size: .; v_call: TRBV18; d_call: .; j_call: TRBJ1-2; cdr3_aa: CASSPTSGGGYTF; cdr3_nt: TGTGCCAGCTCACCCACCTCCGGGGGTGGCTACACCTTC
clone_size: .; v_call: TRBV3-1/TRBV3-2; d_call: TRBD1; j_call: TRBJ1-1; cdr3_aa: CASGRPGGNTEAFF; cdr3_nt: TGTGCCAGCGGCCGTCCAGGGGGGAACACTGAAGCTTTCTTT
clone_size: .; v_call: TRBV11-2; d_call: .; j_call: TRBJ2-7; cdr3_aa: CASSLGPGRPYEQYF; cdr3_nt: TGTGCCAGCAGCTTAGGGCCAGGGCGCCCCTACGAGCAGTACTTC
clone_size: .; v_call: TRBV13; d_call: .; j_call: TRBJ2-2; cdr3_aa: CASSSRGRTGELFF; cdr3_nt: TGTGCCAGCAGCTCGAGAGGGCGCACCGGGGAGCTGTTTTTT
clone_size: .; v_call: TRBV12-3/TRBV12-4; d_call: .; j_call: TRBJ1-6; cdr3_aa: CASRRTENSPLHF; cdr3_nt: TGTGCCAGCAGGCGGACAGAAAATTCACCCCTCCACTTT
clone_size: .; v_call: TRBV6-5; d_call: .; j_call: TRBJ1-6; cdr3_aa: CASSYSYSDNSPLHF; cdr3_nt: TGTGCCAGCAGTTACTCGTACTCCGATAATTCACCCCTCCACTTT
clone_size: few; v_call: TRBV2; d_call: .; j_call: TRBJ1-2; cdr3_aa: CASSEEARAGGYTF; cdr3_nt: TGTGCCAGCAGTGAGGAGGCGCGGGCGGGAGGCTACACCTTC
clone_size: .; v_call: TRBV30; d_call: TRBD1; j_call: TRBJ1-5; cdr3_aa: CARTGGNFQPQHF; cdr3_nt: TGTGCCAGGACAGGGGGCAACTTTCAGCCCCAGCATTTT
clone_size: .; v_call: TRBV7-9; d_call: .; j_call: TRBJ2-7; cdr3_aa: CASSLDSRAGPEQYF; cdr3_nt: TGTGCCAGCAGCTTAGATAGTAGGGCTGGGCCCGAGCAGTACTTC
clone_size: .; v_call: TRBV5-6; d_call: .; j_call: TRBJ1-4; cdr3_aa: CASSPNGGGAEKLFF; cdr3_nt: TGTGCCAGCAGCCCCAACGGGGGGGGAGCTGAAAAACTGTTTTTT
clone_size: .; v_call: TRBV20-1; d_call: .; j_call: TRBJ2-7; cdr3_aa: CSARDNYEQYF; cdr3_nt: TGCAGTGCCCGGGACAACTACGAGCAGTACTTC
clone_size: .; v_call: TRBV4-2; d_call: .; j_call: TRBJ2-1; cdr3_aa: CASSQDRENEQFF; cdr3_nt: TGTGCCAGCAGCCAAGATCGCGAGAATGAGCAGTTCTTC
clone_size: .; v_call: TRBV6-1; d_call: TRBD2; j_call: TRBJ2-2; cdr3_aa: CASSEWTSGGPGELFF; cdr3_nt: TGTGCCAGCAGTGAGTGGACTAGCGGGGGTCCCGGGGAGCTGTTTTTT
clone_size: .; v_call: TRBV19; d_call: .; j_call: TRBJ2-1; cdr3_aa: CASSDGISNEQFF; cdr3_nt: TGTGCCAGTAGCGACGGGATATCCAATGAGCAGTTCTTC
clone_size: .; v_call: TRBV3-1/TRBV3-2; d_call: .; j_call: TRBJ1-6; cdr3_aa: CASSQVVGNSPLHF; cdr3_nt: TGTGCCAGCAGCCAAGTGGTAGGTAATTCACCCCTCCACTTT
clone_size: once; v_call: TRBV6-5; d_call: .; j_call: TRBJ1-6; cdr3_aa: CASSYSIQPESPLHF; cdr3_nt: TGTGCCAGCAGTTACTCGATACAGCCGGAATCACCCCTCCACTTT
clone_size: .; v_call: TRBV19; d_call: TRBD1; j_call: TRBJ2-7; cdr3_aa: CASMDRSSSYEQYF; cdr3_nt: TGTGCCAGTATGGACAGGTCGAGCTCCTACGAGCAGTACTTC
clone_size: .; v_call: TRBV12-3/TRBV12-4; d_call: .; j_call: TRBJ1-1; cdr3_aa: CASSSTPRGAFF; cdr3_nt: TGTGCCAGCAGCTCGACCCCACGGGGAGCTTTCTTT